Here is one T cell receptor beta chain with its context. Antigen unknown. The sample comes from a study of cytotoxic CD8 clonotypes in ibrutinib-treated CLL. Regarding the study as a whole: Stable or contracted on treatment, public clonotypes were also uncommon.

Sequencing was performed with immunoSEQ multiplex PCR; in TCRdb, only in-frame clones are kept and a portion is missing. The sample records hundreds of thousands of clones, under 70% being singletons. Library input was 1.5 to 2 micrograms of DNA from cryopreserved PBMCs. The CDR3 runs to 15 residues. Trimming shortened V by 4 bases and J by 0 bases, and 13 bases separated the two germline ends. Germline V gene lookup returns CDR1 SGDLS and CDR2 YYNGEE. The rearrangement links TRBV9 to TRBJ1-2; unclear D gene. The source of this sequence is a human donor with chronic lymphocytic leukemia. The sequenced sample was PBMCs, obtained after 36 months of ibrutinib treatment. CDR3 protein: CASSPDWRTNYGYTF. The CDR3 DNA reads as TGTGCCAGCAGCCCTGACTGGCGCACTAACTATGGCTACACCTTC.